The 9 T cell receptor beta chains below come from one sample, sequenced in a study of CXCR3-negative and CXCR3-positive naive CD8 T cells (dated by TCRdb to the late 2010s). Their antigen targets remain unknown. Sequenced using a NextSeq 550. The Human TCR Profiling Kit (MiLaboratory) was used to make UMI-labeled 5' RACE TRB cDNA libraries. TCRdb reanalyzed the reads, keeping one entry per CDR3 protein sequence and omitting DNA. This sample's table lists about 56,000 distinct CDR3 sequences. The top ten clonotypes cover approximately 0.74% of the sample. Points the paper makes about the study in general: Compared with CXCR3-negative naive cells, CXCR3-positive naive cells had TRB CDR3s with higher hydrophobicity (lower Kidera factor 4), lower energy, and higher strength and volume indices.

Specimen: naive CXCR3+ CD8+ T cells from blood. The label giving this sample's cell subset or site can be read as: CD45RO-CCR7+CD27+CD95- naive CD8+ T cells expressing CXCR3 (TNR3+). These receptors all stem from a human donor in good health. Some clones in this sample may be carry-over from other donors' samples.

The chain combines TRBV7-9 with TRBJ2-2; without DNA, the TCRdb call of TRBD1 cannot be checked. Germline V gene lookup returns CDR1 SEHNR and CDR2 FQNEAQ (reference sequence). This CDR3 has 16 residues. The CDR3 here is CASSRRSGTYTGELFF.

The rearrangement uses TRBV7-2 and TRBJ2-3; TCRdb calls TRBD1, which cannot be checked without DNA. The CDR3 contains 13 residues. Germline lookup yields CDR1 SGHTA and CDR2 FQGNSA. The CDR3 spells CASSSAPPDTQYF.

V is TRBV14 and J is TRBJ2-2; the TCRdb D gene call, TRBD2, has no DNA to confirm it. The CDR3 has 15 residues. CDR1 and CDR2 (germline): SGHDN, FVKESK. The CDR3 is CASSGDSSNTGELFF.

This chain joins TRBV6-5 and TRBJ1-5. CDR3 size: 15 residues. Germline V lookup: CDR1 MNHEY, CDR2 SVGAGI. This CDR3 is CASSYSSGSNQPQHF.

The genes are TRBV12-3 or TRBV12-4 and TRBJ1-2; TCRdb's D gene call, TRBD1, goes unchecked for lack of DNA. The length of the CDR3 is 14 residues. The CDR3 here is CASSLSGGEAGYTF.

V is TRBV27 and J is TRBJ2-1; absent DNA, TCRdb's TRBD1 call cannot be checked. CDR3 length: 16 residues. In germline, CDR1 is MNHEY, CDR2 SMNVEV (reference sequence). The CDR3 here is CASSSRDPVLDNEQFF.

J is TRBJ2-7 and V is TRBV7-9; TCRdb picks TRBD1, but there is no DNA to check that call. The germline CDR1 and CDR2 sequences are SEHNR and FQNEAQ (reference sequence). CDR3 length: 14 amino acids. CDR3 amino acids: CASSFGGTGDEQYF.

V is TRBV7-9 and J is TRBJ1-1; without DNA, the TCRdb call of TRBD1 cannot be checked. The CDR3 totals 12 residues. Per germline, CDR1 SEHNR and CDR2 FQNEAQ (reference sequence). This CDR3 reads CASREGGAEAFF.

CDR3 residues: CASSYSGGSYEQYF. V and J are TRBV6-5 and TRBJ2-7. This CDR3 is 14 amino acids long. CDR1 and CDR2 from the germline V gene are MNHEY and SVGAGI.